The rows below give T cell receptor beta chains drawn from one sample of a study of cytomegalovirus exposure and HLA in healthy donors. Profiled with immunoSEQ multiplex PCR; TCRdb holds only in-frame clones, not every one. The sample shows about 220,000 clones, just over 85% of them seen only once. The sequencing input was PBMCs. Receptor source: a young woman in good health and CMV-seronegative. Both conserved end residues are part of each CDR3.

v_gene,CDR3aa
TRBV7-2,CASSLALHEQFF
TRBV19,CASSIIREDYGYTF
TRBV4-1,CASSQDPTLLPLNTEAFF
TRBV25-1,CASISAGGFEQYF
TRBV4-1,CASSQTGAKNIQYF
TRBV30,CAWSVAGEGYEQYF
TRBV9,CASSVAGVVIDTQYF
TRBV5-1,CASSLDGTSGSKDNEQFF
TRBV5-8,CASSLSFNGQGRGYTF
TRBV11-2,CASSFAGQMNTGELFF
TRBV28,CASSFWGGANYGYTF
TRBV10-3,CAISEGTTPYEQYF
TRBV11-2,CASSLSSGGGETQYF
TRBV4-1,CASSHLSGRDTGELFF
TRBV7-2,CASSLGLAGVNEQFF
TRBV5-1,CASSLEGGAEAFF
TRBV2,CASSGQPSQETQYF
TRBV5-4,CASSRTRGQYSFSGNTIYF
TRBV9,CASSVATGREVSYNEQFF
TRBV6-5,CASSYSWEGRGYTF
TRBV7-9,CASSTNNRDGYTF
TRBV28,CASSPLGQGEKLFF
TRBV5-6,CASHPVGGENTEAFF
TRBV10-3,CAISVGGTTNEQFF
TRBV4-1,CASSQEIAGASYEQYF
TRBV28,CASSLYPGDNYGYTF
TRBV6-5,CASRYGTNTDTQYF
TRBV6-4,CASSDYTQDSRTDTQYF
TRBV27,CASSRTGGNYGYTF
TRBV11-3,CASSRGEGYNEQFF
TRBV29-1,CSVVGRGVYEQYF
TRBV5-1,CASSDTKPDTQYF
TRBV27,CASSLGLAGGPPQYF
TRBV5-6,CASSFNDGAYEQYF
TRBV7-6,CASSLTRSGQSQREGTGELFF
TRBV4-1,CASSPRRSPSTDTQYF
TRBV2,CASSSVSPTDTQYF
TRBV25-1,CASSPPGQGLTGELFF
TRBV28,CASSFIGGGDYNEQFF
TRBV28,CASSLGLAGGRSYTGELFF
TRBV2,CAGSPVGTTNTGELFF
TRBV2,CASRRVQGSDGYTF
TRBV10-3,CAISESNRDYGYTF
TRBV28,CASSSPGSNTGELFF
TRBV15,CATSRDGSELNTGELFF
TRBV27,CASSASSGVFGVSTDTQYF
TRBV27,CASMDRTGGPYGYTF
TRBV4-2,CASSLQAGPFYEQYF
TRBV7-6,CASSGSGTSRANEQFF
TRBV11-2,CASSLGSSSGNEQFF
TRBV6-4,CASSDGGLGHNEQFF
TRBV28,CASSFGDRFYNEQFF